These 30 T cell receptor beta chains were all obtained from the same sample, sequenced in a study of blood T cell repertoires in COVID-19. Some clones are missing from TCRdb's copy, which holds only in-frame ones; the method was immunoSEQ multiplex PCR. The repertoire holds about 25,000 clones, with around 88% as singletons. Sequenced: peripheral blood. The receptor set was obtained from a man in his 70s with acute or convalescent COVID-19.

The table lists this clone with a count of one. The chain is built from TRBV4-1 and TRBJ2-1, with D maybe TRBD1 (6 bases). In germline, CDR1 is MGHRA, CDR2 YSYEKL. The CDR3 extends over 15 amino acids. The V end was cut by 1 base, the J end by 6 bases, with 13 bases between. For the CDR3, the DNA is TGCGCCAGCAGCCAAGGGTGGGACACCAGCAATGAGCAGTTCTTC. This codes for CASSQGWDTSNEQFF.

The chain is built from TRBV28 and TRBJ1-2; D remains unclear. The CDR3 sequence is 13 residues long. Germline V gene lookup returns CDR1 MDHEN and CDR2 SYDVKM. The V and J ends lost 2 bases and 4 bases respectively, with 8 bases between them. This chain's CDR3 is CASSLATGYGYTF. For the CDR3, the DNA is TGTGCCAGCAGTTTAGCCACGGGCTATGGCTACACCTTC.

The V call is TRBV15, the J call TRBJ2-7; D is uncertain. The CDR3 is 15 residues long. Germline V CDR1 and CDR2: LNHNV, YYDKDF (reference sequence). V was cut by 0 bases and J by 1 base, with 10 bases left in between. The CDR3 region has the DNA TGTGCCACCAGCAGAGAGGATGACTCTTCCTACGAGCAGTACTTC. Protein product: CATSREDDSSYEQYF.

CDR3 sequence: CASTRRTLANTGELFF. The CDR3 region has the DNA TGTGCCAGCACCCGAAGAACCCTAGCGAACACCGGGGAGCTGTTTTTT. V usage is TRBV11-2 and J usage is TRBJ2-2; D gene ambiguous. Germline loops: CDR1 SGHAT, CDR2 FQNNGV. The CDR3 totals 16 residues. Trimming took off 7 bases at V and 0 bases at J, with 15 bases between the two ends.

The genes are TRBV19 and TRBJ1-4; unclear D gene. The germline V gene has CDR1 LNHDA and CDR2 SQIVND (reference sequence). Trimming took off 6 bases at V and 6 bases at J, with 8 bases between the two ends. This CDR3 has 12 residues. DNA for the CDR3: TGTGCCAGTAGCCTTCGTGATGAAAAACTGTTTTTT. Its translation: CASSLRDEKLFF.

The chain couples TRBV4-3 to TRBJ1-1; unclear D gene. Trimming cost V 0 bases and J 1 base, with 15 bases left between them. Germline V CDR1 and CDR2: LGHNA, YSLEER. The CDR3 runs 17 residues. DNA for the CDR3: TGCGCCAGCAGCCAAGACCCTACGGTAATCGGGAACACTGAAGCTTTCTTT. Translation: CASSQDPTVIGNTEAFF.

This chain joins TRBV7-8 and TRBJ1-2; D is perhaps TRBD1 (5 bases). This CDR3 is built from 15 residues. Germline V gene sequence: CDR1 SGHVS, CDR2 FQNEAQ. The ends were cut back, 2 bases at V and 4 bases at J, with 14 bases in the middle. The DNA of the CDR3 is TGTGCCAGCAGCTTATTTCGGGGGGACGGCTATGGCTACACCTTC. Amino acids: CASSLFRGDGYGYTF.

The gene calls are TRBV7-2 and TRBJ2-7; 10 nucleotides match TRBD2. V lost 1 base and J lost 2; bases outside the gene matches: 8. Germline loops: CDR1 SGHTA, CDR2 FQGNSA. This CDR3 region has 17 residues. CDR3 loop: CASSLGLAGVGTYEQYF. The DNA of the CDR3 is TGTGCCAGCAGCTTAGGGCTAGCGGGAGTAGGGACCTACGAGCAGTACTTC.

This chain joins TRBV7-9 and TRBJ2-5; D is undetermined. Per the germline V gene, CDR1 is SEHNR and CDR2 is FQNEAQ (reference sequence). This CDR3 has 13 residues. Deletions cut 3 bases from V and 1 base from J, with 6 bases between. The CDR3 is CASSFGGQETQYF. The CDR3 region has the DNA TGTGCCAGCAGCTTCGGCGGCCAAGAGACCCAGTACTTC.

The chain uses TRBV2 and TRBJ2-5, with 11 bases that match TRBD2. CDR1 is SNHLY, CDR2 FYNNEI, per germline. This CDR3 has 18 residues. V lost 2 bases and J lost 4; bases outside the gene matches: 12. CDR3 in DNA: TGTGCCAGCAGTGAATTTCCTCCCCTAGCGGGAGGACGAGAGACCCAGTACTTC. Protein: CASSEFPPLAGGRETQYF.

The gene calls are TRBV27 and TRBJ2-1; 8 bases match TRBD2. Germline V gene data show CDR1 as MNHEY and CDR2 as SMNVEV (reference sequence). CDR3 size: 17 residues. V shed 5 bases and J 4 bases; nucleotides not matched to a gene: 13. This CDR3 reads CASSTEAGAGAYNEQFF. The DNA of the CDR3 is TGTGCCAGCAGTACCGAAGCGGGGGCGGGGGCTTACAATGAGCAGTTCTTC.

CDR3 DNA: TGTGCCAGCAGCTTGGAGCCGGGTAACTACGAGCAGTACTTC. This codes for CASSLEPGNYEQYF. V usage is TRBV5-5 and J usage is TRBJ2-7, with D unresolved. The CDR3 spans 14 residues. Germline assignment: CDR1 SGHKS and CDR2 YYEKEE (reference sequence). Trimming shortened V by 0 bases and J by 3 bases, and 10 bases separated the two germline ends.

V is TRBV29-1 and J is TRBJ2-1, with 14 bases aligning to TRBD2. The CDR3 runs to 17 residues. Germline V CDR1 and CDR2: SQVTM, ANQGSEA. J was trimmed by 4 bases and V by 3 bases; bases with no gene match: 8. The CDR3 sequence: CSVDKGTSGSRYNEQFF. In DNA form, the CDR3 reads TGCAGCGTTGATAAGGGGACTAGCGGGAGCCGATACAATGAGCAGTTCTTC.

The rearrangement links TRBV7-9 to TRBJ1-1, with a weak D call TRBD1 (6 bases). Germline loops: CDR1 SEHNR, CDR2 FQNEAQ (reference sequence). The CDR3 has 14 amino acids. Between the trimmed V and J ends, which lost 5 bases and 4 bases, there was a span of 14 bases. CDR3 amino acids: CASSPGVGSTEAFF. In DNA, the CDR3 is TGTGCCAGCAGCCCAGGGGTGGGTAGCACTGAAGCTTTCTTT.

The chain combines TRBV18 with TRBJ2-7, with 9 bases lining up with TRBD2. CDR1 KGHSH and CDR2 LQKENI come from the germline V gene. Trimming took 0 bases from V and 4 from J; bases not matched to a gene: 7. The CDR3 totals 16 residues. This CDR3 reads CASSPPGSGSFYEQYF. The CDR3 bases are TGTGCCAGCTCACCACCAGGTAGCGGGAGTTTTTACGAGCAGTACTTC.

The chain uses TRBV6-2 or TRBV6-3 and TRBJ2-7; TRBD1 matches 7 bases. The CDR3 is made up of 12 amino acids. Germline V gene data show CDR1 as MNHEY and CDR2 as SVGEGT. V was pared by 5 bases and J by 9 bases, with 7 bases of the junction left unmatched. CDR3 region: CASSPRDSLQYF. The CDR3 DNA reads as TGTGCCAGCAGTCCCCGGGACAGCCTGCAGTACTTC.

The chain combines TRBV7-2 with TRBJ2-1; possible D gene TRBD1, 7 bases. CDR3 length: 15 residues. The V gene's germline CDR1 is SGHTA and CDR2 FQGNSA. V lost 5 bases and J 7 bases, leaving 18 bases between the germline ends. The CDR3 DNA reads as TGTGCCAGCAGCCACAACGCGGCAGGGGGGAATGAGCAGTTCTTC. It encodes CASSHNAAGGNEQFF.

The V and J genes are TRBV24-1 and TRBJ2-3; 13 bases map to TRBD2. Germline lookup yields CDR1 KGHDR and CDR2 SFDVKD. The ends lost 5 bases at V and 5 bases at J; junction bases unmatched: 9. CDR3 length: 17 amino acids. CDR3 sequence reads: CATSVPGLAGAIDTQYF. Written as DNA, the CDR3 is TGTGCCACCAGTGTTCCCGGACTAGCGGGAGCGATAGATACGCAGTATTTT.

The gene calls are TRBV7-9 and TRBJ2-7, with unresolved D. The CDR3 runs to 11 residues. The V and J ends lost 1 base and 7 bases respectively, with 5 bases between them. The germline gives CDR1 SEHNR, CDR2 FQNEAQ (reference sequence). CDR3 bases: TGTGCCAGCAGCTTAGAATTAGAGCAGTACTTC. The encoded protein is CASSLELEQYF. Full variable domain (missing parts from reference TRBV7-9 and TRBJ2-7): DTGVSQNPRHKITKRGQNVTFRCDPISEHNRLYWYRQTLGQGPEFLTYFQNEAQLEKSRLLSDRFSAERPKGSFSTLEIQRTEQGDSAMYLCASSLELEQYFGPGTRLTVT.

This chain connects TRBV3-1 (or the pseudogene TRBV3-2) to TRBJ2-2; the match to TRBD2 covers 10 bases. Germline V gene data show CDR1 as LGHDT and CDR2 as YNNKEL (reference sequence). The CDR3 totals 17 residues. Unmatched junction bases numbered 8, after V lost 3 bases and J lost 4 bases. CDR3: CASSHRGTSAGTGELFF. In DNA form, the CDR3 reads TGTGCCAGCAGCCACCGGGGGACTAGCGCGGGCACCGGGGAGCTGTTTTTT.

CDR3 sequence: CASSLQGSTDTQYF. As DNA, the CDR3 is TGTGCCAGCAGCTTACAGGGATCCACAGATACGCAGTATTTT. The genes are TRBV7-9 and TRBJ2-3; D is possibly TRBD1 (5 bases). The CDR3 extends over 14 amino acids. Germline loops: CDR1 SEHNR, CDR2 FQNEAQ (reference sequence). Trimming removed 2 bases at V and 2 bases at J, with 8 bases between. The full variable domain, in which reference TRBV7-9 and TRBJ2-3 provide the parts outside the CDR3, is DTGVSQNPRHKITKRGQNVTFRCDPISEHNRLYWYRQTLGQGPEFLTYFQNEAQLEKSRLLSDRFSAERPKGSFSTLEIQRTEQGDSAMYLCASSLQGSTDTQYFGPGTRLTVL.

In its sample, this clone was seen once. V gene TRBV5-5 combines with J gene TRBJ2-7; D perhaps matches TRBD1 (6 bases). Trimming pared 0 bases from V and 3 bases from J, leaving 13 bases between. This CDR3 is built from 15 residues. CDR1 is SGHKS and CDR2 is YYEKEE in the germline V gene (reference sequence). DNA of the CDR3: TGTGCCAGCAGCTTGGCCATCGGGACAAGCTACGAGCAGTACTTC. Amino acid sequence: CASSLAIGTSYEQYF.

V is TRBV7-2 and J is TRBJ1-2; 7 bases align to TRBD1. The CDR3 runs 14 residues. Germline V CDR1 and CDR2: SGHTA, FQGNSA. The junction had 4 bases not matched to a gene; V was cut back by 2 bases and J by 4 bases. The CDR3 is CASSLSPGGYGYTF. The CDR3 bases are TGTGCCAGCAGCTTATCCCCAGGGGGCTATGGCTACACCTTC.

The chain employs TRBV5-8 and TRBJ2-1, with TRBD1 matching over 9 bases. CDR3 length: 15 residues. Germline V gives CDR1 SGHTS, CDR2 YDEGEE. The trim removed 2 bases at V and 7 bases at J, leaving 7 bases unmatched. The CDR3 reads CASSFTGGAENEQFF. The CDR3 DNA sequence: TGTGCCAGCAGCTTTACAGGGGGCGCAGAGAATGAGCAGTTCTTC.

This clone was detected only once. The genes are TRBV7-2 and TRBJ2-2; D is ambiguous. The V end lost 5 bases, the J end lost 2 bases, and 9 bases lay between the germline ends. The CDR3 has 14 residues. In germline, CDR1 is SGHTA, CDR2 FQGNSA. The CDR3 DNA follows: TGTGCCAGCAGCCCCCGGAGAAACACCGGGGAGCTGTTTTTT. Its translation is CASSPRRNTGELFF.

This sequence joins TRBV27 and TRBJ2-6; no reliable D call. Per germline, CDR1 MNHEY and CDR2 SMNVEV (reference sequence). The V end lost 8 bases, the J end lost 13 bases, and 12 bases lay between the germline ends. The CDR3 consists of 11 residues. The CDR3 nucleotides read TGTGCCAGCTCCAGAGGTGAGGTCCTGACTTTC. Translation gives CASSRGEVLTF.

The chain recombines TRBV28 with TRBJ1-4, with D maybe TRBD1 (5 bases). From germline, CDR1 is MDHEN and CDR2 SYDVKM. CDR3 length: 15 residues. Trimming pared 6 bases from V and 8 bases from J, leaving 19 bases between. The CDR3 DNA sequence: TGTGCCAGCAGGCCCGGGGAGGGGAGGGGCGAAAAACTGTTTTTT. Amino acid sequence: CASRPGEGRGEKLFF.

The rearrangement links TRBV28 to TRBJ2-7; D possibly corresponds to TRBD1 (6 bases). The CDR3 covers 15 residues. CDR1 MDHEN and CDR2 SYDVKM come from the germline V gene. Trimming cost V 1 base and J 0 bases, with 10 bases left between them. The CDR3 sequence is CASSLSAGDSYEQYF. The CDR3 nucleotides read TGTGCCAGCAGTTTATCGGCAGGGGACTCCTACGAGCAGTACTTC.

This clone was seen once. The chain carries TRBV3-1 (or the pseudogene TRBV3-2) and TRBJ2-7; TRBD2 aligns across 7 bases. The CDR3 contains 16 residues. The germline V gene encodes CDR1 LGHDT and CDR2 YNNKEL (reference sequence). The V and J ends lost 4 bases and 1 base, in that order; junction bases with no gene match: 10. The DNA of the CDR3 is TGTGCCAGCAGCCTCGTTTCGGGAGGCCTATCCTACGAGCAGTACTTC. Translated: CASSLVSGGLSYEQYF.

The gene calls are TRBV5-1 and TRBJ2-1; D possibly corresponds to TRBD1 (6 bases). V shed 3 bases and J shed 2 bases, with 12 bases lying between them. The CDR3 loop spans 15 amino acids. Germline CDR1 reads SGHRS; CDR2 reads YFSETQ. This CDR3 reads CASSSSGETYNEQFF. The CDR3 DNA reads as TGCGCCAGCAGCTCGTCAGGGGAAACCTACAATGAGCAGTTCTTC.